The 20 T cell receptor beta chains below were found in one sample sequenced in a study of T cell repertoires in cytomegalovirus infection. Their specific antigens are unknown. TCRdb used MiXCR to reprocess the reads, holding one entry per CDR3 protein. The table includes approximately 600,000 distinct CDR3 sequences, 40% detected once. The material was cultured PBMCs, obtained from culture after CMV antigen stimulation. The receptors were gathered from a human donor in good health (CMV status not recorded). Some clones in this sample may be carry-over from other donors' samples.

DNA for the CDR3: TGTGCCAGCTCACCCAGCGGGTTCAGCTCCTACGAGCAGTACTTC. Its protein is CASSPSGFSSYEQYF. The V gene is TRBV18, the J gene TRBJ2-7; maybe TRBD2 (6 bases). This CDR3 has 15 amino acids. Germline V lookup: CDR1 KGHSH, CDR2 LQKENI. V lost 3 bases, J lost 0 bases, and 12 bases lay in between.

The chain couples TRBV7-2 to TRBJ2-2; D remains ambiguous. Germline V lookup: CDR1 SGHTA, CDR2 FQGNSA. There are 16 residues in the CDR3. Between the trimmed V and J ends, which lost 5 bases and 7 bases, there was a span of 20 bases. DNA of the CDR3: TGTGCCAGCAGCCAACTTCGCCCCCTTTCGGGCGGGGAGCTGTTTTTT. Translated, it gives CASSQLRPLSGGELFF.

The rearrangement uses TRBV7-6 and TRBJ2-7, with 7 bases fitting TRBD2. This CDR3 has 11 amino acids. Germline lookup yields CDR1 SGHVS and CDR2 FNYEAQ. J lost 6 bases, V lost 5 bases, and 1 base had no gene match. CDR3 DNA: TGTGCCAGCAGCGGGAGGGTCGAGCAGTACTTC. It encodes CASSGRVEQYF.

Note on this clonotype: Relative to the germline gene, one junction end is altered; a read error may explain this. The genes are TRBV6-8 and TRBJ1-4, with D uncertain. The CDR3 is 11 residues long. Germline CDR1 MNHGY, CDR2 SAAAGT. The CDR3 DNA reads TGTGCCAGTCGGCGAAATGAAACACTGGTTTTT. The encoded protein is CASRRNETLVF.

In this sample, this clonotype turned up a few times. The chain joins TRBV6-6 to TRBJ2-3; 12 positions agree with TRBD2. From germline, CDR1 is MNHNY and CDR2 SVGAGI (reference sequence). This CDR3 contains 15 residues. With 6 bases clipped from V and 6 bases from J, the junction kept 7 bases outside the gene matches. The CDR3 is CASRPPSGGADTQYF. The CDR3 bases are TGTGCCAGCAGACCACCTAGCGGGGGGGCTGATACGCAGTATTTT.

The rearrangement uses TRBV6-1 and TRBJ1-6, with D unresolved. Per germline, CDR1 MNHNS and CDR2 SASEGT. CDR3 length: 13 residues. Trimming removed 2 bases from V and 10 bases from J, with 9 bases in between. CDR3 protein: CASSERDLSPLHF. The CDR3 nucleotides read TGTGCCAGCAGTGAACGAGACCTCTCACCCCTCCACTTT.

This clonotype was detected only a few times. This chain joins TRBV7-2 and TRBJ2-7, with TRBD2 identical over 9 bases. Trimming cost V 1 base and J 2 bases; bases outside gene matches: 6. This CDR3 is 16 amino acids long. Germline-derived CDR1 and CDR2 are SGHTA and FQGNSA. CDR3 amino acids: CASSLGLGGGAYEQYF. The DNA of the CDR3 is TGTGCCAGCAGCTTAGGCCTCGGCGGGGGGGCCTACGAGCAGTACTTC.

This clonotype was recorded a few times. The chain is built from TRBV5-4 and TRBJ2-1; D uncertain. The CDR3 totals 15 residues. Germline assignment: CDR1 SGHNT and CDR2 YYREEE (reference sequence). V gave up 3 bases and J gave up 9 bases, with 19 bases separating them. CDR3 sequence reads: CASSSSNLLTTEQFF. CDR3 nucleotides: TGTGCCAGCAGCTCCTCTAATCTTTTAACTACTGAGCAGTTCTTC. The entire variable domain, with the rest obtained from reference TRBV5-4 and TRBJ2-1, is as follows: ETGVTQSPTHLIKTRGQQVTLRCSSQSGHNTVSWYQQALGQGPQFIFQYYREEENGRGNFPPRFSGLQFPNYSSELNVNALELDDSALYLCASSSSNLLTTEQFFGPGTRLTVL.

V gene TRBV11-2 combines with J gene TRBJ2-3; no definite D call. Per the germline V gene, CDR1 is SGHAT and CDR2 is FQNNGV. V shed 2 bases and J shed 1 base, with 7 bases lying between them. The CDR3 extends over 14 amino acids. DNA of the CDR3: TGTGCCAGCAGCTTAAGAATGGGCACAGATACGCAGTATTTT. Protein: CASSLRMGTDTQYF.

The V call is TRBV7-8, the J call TRBJ2-2, with a weak D call TRBD1 (6 bases). CDR1 and CDR2 from the germline V gene are SGHVS and FQNEAQ. The germline V and J ends were trimmed by 5 bases and 1 base, with 20 bases remaining between them. This CDR3 contains 18 residues. Written as DNA, the CDR3 is TGTGCCAGCAGCCCCTGGACAGTGTTAGCGATGAACACCGGGGAGCTGTTTTTT. Protein: CASSPWTVLAMNTGELFF.

This sequence joins TRBV6-6 and TRBJ2-7; 10 bases agree with TRBD1. V lost 5 bases and J lost 6; bases outside the gene matches: 13. The CDR3 spans 16 residues. The V gene's germline CDR1 is MNHNY and CDR2 SVGAGI (reference sequence). CDR3 protein: CASSPAVTGQGREQYF. CDR3 coding DNA: TGTGCCAGCAGTCCAGCCGTAACGGGACAGGGGCGCGAGCAGTACTTC.

The J gene is TRBJ2-3, the V gene TRBV20-1, with unresolved D. Trimming cost V 6 bases and J 0 bases, with 7 bases left between them. The CDR3 extends over 12 amino acids. Germline CDR1 reads DFQATT; CDR2 reads SNEGSKA (reference sequence). In DNA form, the CDR3 reads TGCAGTGCGGCACCTAGCACAGATACGCAGTATTTT. Protein sequence: CSAAPSTDTQYF.

The chain has TRBV7-2 and TRBJ2-1; D uncertain. CDR3 length: 13 residues. V was clipped by 2 bases and J by 8 bases, with 10 bases between them. Germline-derived CDR1 and CDR2 are SGHTA and FQGNSA. CDR3 in amino acids: CASSLRKGHEQFF. For the CDR3, the DNA is TGTGCCAGCAGCTTACGAAAAGGCCATGAGCAGTTCTTC.

V usage is TRBV2 and J usage is TRBJ1-4; D is unresolved. Trimming took 8 bases from V and 4 from J, leaving 8 bases between them. The CDR3 runs 12 residues. Germline V gene sequence: CDR1 SNHLY, CDR2 FYNNEI. The CDR3 nucleotides are TGTGCCAGCTTCGGGGTTAATGAAAAACTGTTTTTT. Translation: CASFGVNEKLFF. The variable domain in full, completed from reference TRBV2 and TRBJ1-4, reads EPEVTQTPSHQVTQMGQEVILRCVPISNHLYFYWYRQILGQKVEFLVSFYNNEISEKSEIFDDQFSVERPDGSNFTLKIRSTKLEDSAMYFCASFGVNEKLFFGSGTQLSVL.

This clonotype was detected ten times or more. This sequence joins TRBV12-3 or TRBV12-4 and TRBJ2-7; no clear D gene. V lost 4 bases to trimming and J lost 5 bases, with 15 bases between them. The CDR3 totals 14 residues. The CDR3: CASSSPRILNEQYF. The CDR3 bases are TGTGCCAGCAGTTCACCTAGAATCCTTAACGAGCAGTACTTC.

The V gene is TRBV15, the J gene TRBJ2-1; D unresolved. Trimming took 8 bases from V and 8 from J, leaving 10 bases between them. This CDR3 is built from 11 residues. Germline V CDR1 and CDR2: LNHNV, YYDKDF (reference sequence). CDR3 region: CATDAGDEQFF. The CDR3 DNA reads TGTGCCACCGATGCTGGCGATGAGCAGTTCTTC.

The chain links TRBV10-3 to TRBJ1-2; TRBD1 is a possible D gene (5 bases). The CDR3 is 13 amino acids. Germline-derived CDR1 and CDR2 are ENHRY and SYGVKD. Trimming cost V 6 bases and J 4 bases, with 12 bases left between them. CDR3 sequence reads: CAISPGGTYGYTF. The CDR3 coding sequence is TGTGCCATCAGCCCCGGGGGGACCTATGGCTACACCTTC.

The rearrangement joins TRBV20-1 to TRBJ2-5; D is perhaps TRBD2 (5 bases). Germline loops: CDR1 DFQATT, CDR2 SNEGSKA (reference sequence). The V end lost 4 bases, the J end lost 4 bases, and 22 bases lay between the germline ends. This CDR3 is built from 16 residues. CDR3 coding DNA: TGCAGTGCTACTGACTTCACCAGAGGGTCTCTAGAGACCCAGTACTTC. Translation gives CSATDFTRGSLETQYF.

The chain employs TRBV6-6 and TRBJ2-2, with 7 bases lining up with TRBD2. The CDR3 is made up of 16 amino acids. The junction had 11 bases not matched to a gene; V was cut back by 10 bases and J by 0 bases. Germline V CDR1 and CDR2: MNHNY, SVGAGI (reference sequence). The CDR3 spells CAIPSGTTTNTGELFF. The CDR3 DNA follows: TGTGCCATCCCTTCCGGGACTACAACGAACACCGGGGAGCTGTTTTTT.

This chain joins TRBV12-3 or TRBV12-4 and TRBJ2-2; 14 nucleotides align to TRBD2. Losses at the gene ends were 6 bases for V and 7 bases for J; bases not matched to a gene: 10. CDR3 size: 17 residues. The CDR3 nucleotides read TGTGCCAGCAGGCCGGGACTAGCGGGAGTAGGGGACGGGGAGCTGTTTTTT. Its protein is CASRPGLAGVGDGELFF.